The clone carrying this T cell receptor beta chain was found a few times. This specimen comes from a study of T-cell reconstitution after alpha-beta-depleted transplantation in children. V lost 0 bases, J lost 7 bases, and 6 bases lay in between. The CDR3 covers 13 residues. CDR1 and CDR2 (germline): SEHNR, FQNEAQ (reference sequence). Unique molecular identifiers were used to barcode this TCRbeta library. TCRdb itself ran the PCR reads through MiXCR, one entry per CDR3 protein. The sample records some 490,000 distinct CDR3 sequences, roughly an eighth being singletons. The source was PBMCs from the stem cell graft donor, collected from the stem cell graft. The V gene is TRBV7-9, the J gene TRBJ1-4; no definite D call. This receptor was taken from a human donor who donated a stem cell graft to a child with combined immunodeficiency. The CDR3 nucleotides are TGTGCCAGCAGCTTAGCGTCATCTGAAAAACTGTTTTTT. Translation: CASSLASSEKLFF.